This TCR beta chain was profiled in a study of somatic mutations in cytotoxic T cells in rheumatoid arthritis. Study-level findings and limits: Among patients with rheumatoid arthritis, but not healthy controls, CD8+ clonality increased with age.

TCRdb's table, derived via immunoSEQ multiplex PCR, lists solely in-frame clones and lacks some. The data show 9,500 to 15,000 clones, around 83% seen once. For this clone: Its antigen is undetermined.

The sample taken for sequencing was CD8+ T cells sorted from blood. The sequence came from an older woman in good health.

CDR3 nucleotide sequence: TGTGCCAGCAGCTTTCTGAGACTAGGGCCCGGGGAGCTGTTTTTT. Residues: CASSFLRLGPGELFF. The chain uses TRBV7-2 and TRBJ2-2; possibly TRBD2 for D (6 bases). The CDR3 runs to 15 residues. Trimming removed 3 bases at V and 6 bases at J, with 14 bases between. Looked up from germline, CDR1 is SGHTA and CDR2 is FQGNSA.